Below, one TCR beta chain is given with its context. In the authors' methods: Quality scores were absent from the junction-only immunoSEQ sequences, so filtering differed. Here immunoSEQ multiplex PCR was the method, and the copy in TCRdb shows in-frame clones only, minus some. V and J calls and clone size are given by that table; D and trimming were obtained from the DNA. The table shows millions of clones, with under 95% occurring only once. This specimen belongs to a study of shared clonotypes between healthy human individuals. Only CD45RO-negative cells positively selected for CCR7 counted as naive CD8 cells, so terminally differentiated effector memory CD45RA+ cells were excluded. Sequenced sample: naive CD8+ T cells from PBMCs. The source is a man aged 18 to 29 in good health. Some clones in this sample may be carry-over from other donors' samples.

The CDR3 DNA reads TGTGCCAGCAGGGGGGGGGTGGGAGCTTTCTTT. Its translation is CASRGGVGAFF. The rearrangement joins TRBV27 to TRBJ1-1; D is perhaps TRBD1 (5 bases). Germline CDR1 reads MNHEY; CDR2 reads SMNVEV (reference sequence). This CDR3 region has 11 residues. Trimming removed 6 bases from V and 10 bases from J, with 12 bases in between.